One sample yielded the 25 T cell receptor beta chains listed below, sequenced in a study of T-cell reconstitution after alpha-beta-depleted transplantation in children. Researchers prepared the TCRbeta library using unique molecular identifiers, the study reports. TCRdb itself ran the PCR reads through MiXCR, one entry per CDR3 protein. The sample has 640,000 or so distinct CDR3 sequences, about 15% seen once. Specimen: PBMCs from the stem cell graft donor, collected from the stem cell graft. These receptors were collected from a human donor who donated a stem cell graft to a child with acute myeloid leukemia.

This clonotype was seen repeatedly, ten times or more. The gene calls are TRBV12-3 or TRBV12-4 and TRBJ1-5; 8 nucleotides line up with TRBD1. The V gene end was trimmed by 6 bases and the J gene end by 6 bases; junction bases not matched to a gene: 7. This CDR3 has 14 residues. The CDR3 DNA reads TGTGCCAGCAGCCCAGGACAGGGAACTCAGCCCCAGCATTTT. It translates to CASSPGQGTQPQHF.

Many counts were recorded for this clonotype. V gene TRBV6-2 or TRBV6-3 combines with J gene TRBJ1-5, with TRBD1 matching over 7 bases. This CDR3 is 15 amino acids long. Germline V gene lookup returns CDR1 MNHEY and CDR2 SVGEGT. With 5 bases clipped from V and 0 bases from J, the junction kept 4 bases outside the gene matches. CDR3 sequence: CASSRDRDSNQPQHF. The CDR3 DNA sequence: TGTGCCAGCAGTCGAGACAGGGATAGCAATCAGCCCCAGCATTTT.

This clonotype was counted many times. This chain uses TRBV20-1 with TRBJ2-5; 10 positions match TRBD2. J was trimmed by 5 bases and V by 0 bases; bases with no gene match: 12. The germline V gene encodes CDR1 DFQATT and CDR2 SNEGSKA (reference sequence). The CDR3 covers 17 residues. The CDR3 loop reads CSARDSSGAGGPETQYF. In nucleotides, the CDR3 is TGCAGTGCTAGAGACTCCTCGGGAGCGGGGGGGCCGGAGACCCAGTACTTC.

This clonotype was seen repeatedly, ten times or more. This rearrangement joins TRBV29-1 to TRBJ1-2; no reliable D call. Trimming removed 5 bases at V and 6 bases at J, with 13 bases between. This CDR3 has 12 residues. Germline assignment: CDR1 SQVTM and CDR2 ANQGSEA. As DNA, the CDR3 is TGCAGCGTTCGGTCTACGGGCAATGGCTACACCTTC. Its translation: CSVRSTGNGYTF. The complete variable domain, with remaining parts taken from reference TRBV29-1 and TRBJ1-2, reads SAVISQKPSRDICQRGTSLTIQCQVDSQVTMMFWYRQQPGQSLTLIATANQGSEATYESGFVIDKFPISRPNLTFSTLTVSNMSPEDSSIYLCSVRSTGNGYTFGSGTRLTVV.

The chain carries TRBV9 and TRBJ2-1, with D perhaps TRBD1 (7 bases). The CDR3 has 16 amino acids. The germline CDR1 and CDR2 sequences are SGDLS and YYNGEE. V dropped 2 bases and J dropped 3 bases, with 15 bases sitting between them. CDR3 residues: CASSVRGDADYNEQFF. The CDR3 region has the DNA TGTGCCAGCAGCGTCAGGGGGGACGCGGACTACAATGAGCAGTTCTTC. The variable domain in full, with the rest retrieved from reference TRBV9 and TRBJ2-1, is DSGVTQTPKHLITATGQRVTLRCSPRSGDLSVYWYQQSLDQGLQFLIQYYNGEERAKGNILERFSAQQFPDLHSELNLSSLELGDSALYFCASSVRGDADYNEQFFGPGTRLTVL.

For this clonotype: A read error may be the cause here, since a much bigger clone is one base away. V and J are TRBV20-1 and TRBJ1-6; no clear D. The CDR3 length is 14 residues. Germline-derived CDR1 and CDR2 are DFQATT and SNEGSKA (reference sequence). The CDR3 DNA reads as TGCAGAGCCCAGAGCTACGGTCCAAATTCACCCCTCCACTTT. Amino acids: CRAQSYGPNSPLHF.

This clonotype was counted only a few times. V and J are TRBV29-1 and TRBJ2-2; either TRBD1 or TRBD2 may supply D (6 bases each). V dropped 0 bases and J dropped 4 bases, with 12 bases sitting between them. The germline V gene encodes CDR1 SQVTM and CDR2 ANQGSEA. The CDR3 covers 15 residues. Written as DNA, the CDR3 is TGCAGCGTTGAAGATGGGGGGCGGGGCACCGGGGAGCTGTTTTTT. Amino acids: CSVEDGGRGTGELFF.

This clonotype was counted a few times. This sequence joins TRBV13 and TRBJ2-1, with TRBD2 matching over 8 bases. Trimming at V came to 5 bases and at J to 7 bases, leaving 7 bases not matched to a gene. This CDR3 comprises 14 residues. The germline gives CDR1 PRHDT, CDR2 FYEKMQ (reference sequence). CDR3 DNA sequence: TGTGCCAGCAGCCAGCGCGGGGGGACGAATGAGCAGTTCTTC. Translating gives CASSQRGGTNEQFF.

This clonotype was picked up many times. This chain uses TRBV29-1 with TRBJ2-5; D gene ambiguous. The CDR3 runs 16 residues. In germline, CDR1 is SQVTM, CDR2 ANQGSEA. V was cut by 4 bases and J by 1 base, with 19 bases left in between. The CDR3 nucleotides are TGCAGCGTTGCGCCACGGCCCGGGCCGGTCCAAGAGACCCAGTACTTC. Translated: CSVAPRPGPVQETQYF.

This clonotype came up many times. The gene calls are TRBV20-1 and TRBJ1-1; D gene uncertain. Germline values: CDR1 DFQATT, CDR2 SNEGSKA (reference sequence). The V end was cut by 6 bases, the J end by 1 base, with 15 bases between. The length of the CDR3 is 14 residues. The CDR3: CSAKSGEENTEAFF. CDR3 in DNA: TGCAGTGCCAAAAGCGGCGAAGAGAACACTGAAGCTTTCTTT.

V is TRBV14 and J is TRBJ2-3; D call uncertain. There are 15 residues in the CDR3. Germline lookup yields CDR1 SGHDN and CDR2 FVKESK. With 1 base removed from V and 0 bases from J, the gap between germline ends came to 8 bases. In nucleotides, the CDR3 is TGTGCCAGCAGCCAAGTATACGTTAGCACAGATACGCAGTATTTT. It is translated as CASSQVYVSTDTQYF.

This clonotype has a count of ten or more. V and J are TRBV20-1 and TRBJ1-3; D is possibly TRBD1 (5 bases). This CDR3 spans 11 amino acids. Looked up from germline, CDR1 is DFQATT and CDR2 is SNEGSKA (reference sequence). CDR3 loop: CGGRSGNTIYF. DNA for the CDR3: TGCGGGGGTCGCTCTGGAAACACCATATATTTT.

This clonotype was seen a handful of times. The chain combines TRBV7-9 with TRBJ1-1, with a weak D call TRBD1 (5 bases). Germline V lookup: CDR1 SEHNR, CDR2 FQNEAQ (reference sequence). The V gene lost 5 bases and the J gene lost 5 bases, with 18 bases spanning the gap. This CDR3 region has 15 residues. The CDR3 DNA reads as TGTGCCAGCAGCCCCCATCAAGGGGAGGGTACTGAAGCTTTCTTT. This gives the protein CASSPHQGEGTEAFF.

This clonotype was seen at least ten times. The chain combines TRBV10-3 with TRBJ1-6, with 10 bases that match TRBD1. With 9 bases clipped from V and 8 bases from J, the junction kept 4 bases outside the gene matches. This CDR3 is 13 amino acids long. CDR1 and CDR2 (germline): ENHRY, SYGVKD. CDR3 region: CAIAGTGDSPLHF. The CDR3 DNA follows: TGTGCCATAGCCGGGACAGGGGATTCACCCCTCCACTTT.

This clonotype has a handful of counts. This sequence joins TRBV6-6 and TRBJ1-5; no definite D call. Germline CDR1 reads MNHNY; CDR2 reads SVGAGI (reference sequence). This CDR3 spans 12 amino acids. V lost 7 bases to trimming and J lost 3 bases, with 7 bases between them. DNA of the CDR3: TGTGCCAGCAAAGGATACAATCAGCCCCAGCATTTT. Encoded protein: CASKGYNQPQHF.

This clonotype occurred a few times. The rearrangement uses TRBV6-6 and TRBJ1-5; 8 bases map to TRBD1. From germline, CDR1 is MNHNY and CDR2 SVGAGI (reference sequence). The CDR3 sequence is 13 residues long. The J segment lost 7 bases and the V segment lost 6 bases, leaving 5 bases of the junction unmatched. The CDR3 loop is CASRGQGEQPQHF. In DNA, the CDR3 is TGTGCCAGCAGAGGACAGGGCGAACAGCCCCAGCATTTT.

This clonotype appeared a few times. The V call is TRBV29-1, the J call TRBJ2-3; 10 bases match TRBD2. Per germline, CDR1 SQVTM and CDR2 ANQGSEA. The CDR3 is 17 residues long. The trim removed 4 bases at V and 5 bases at J, leaving 15 bases unmatched. Written as DNA, the CDR3 is TGCAGCGTTGCCCTCCTGACTAGCGGGCCGAGGGGAGATACGCAGTATTTT. Translation: CSVALLTSGPRGDTQYF.

The rearrangement joins TRBV20-1 to TRBJ1-2; D unresolved. The V end lost 5 bases, the J end lost 0 bases, and 22 bases lay between the germline ends. CDR1 is DFQATT, CDR2 SNEGSKA, per germline (reference sequence). This CDR3 is 17 amino acids long. CDR3 nucleotides: TGCAGTGCTCCAAGGCGAGACGGAGTCCAAGCTAACTATGGCTACACCTTC. Its protein is CSAPRRDGVQANYGYTF.

This clonotype was counted many times. This rearrangement joins TRBV4-2 to TRBJ2-7; 7 bases agree with TRBD2. Germline-derived CDR1 and CDR2 are LGHNA and YNFKEQ. The V gene end was trimmed by 3 bases and the J gene end by 4 bases; junction bases not matched to a gene: 6. CDR3 length: 14 amino acids. CDR3: CASSHPRREYEQYF. The CDR3 DNA reads as TGTGCCAGCAGCCATCCGAGGCGGGAGTACGAGCAGTACTTC.

This clonotype has just one count. Just one base apart from a much larger clone, this may be a read error. The CDR3 DNA sequence: TGCAGTGCTAGATCGCCGGCGGGATCCTACAATGACCAGTTCTTC. It translates to CSARSPAGSYNDQFF. This chain joins TRBV20-1 and TRBJ2-1, with D tentatively TRBD2 (6 bases). The CDR3 runs to 15 residues. CDR1 and CDR2 from the germline V gene are DFQATT and SNEGSKA (reference sequence).

This clonotype was counted only a few times. The chain recombines TRBV28 with TRBJ2-7, with TRBD1 identical over 7 bases. This CDR3 is built from 13 residues. Germline V gives CDR1 MDHEN, CDR2 SYDVKM. Trimming at V came to 5 bases and at J to 6 bases, leaving 7 bases not matched to a gene. CDR3: CASSPLRGIEQYV. CDR3 coding DNA: TGTGCCAGCAGTCCCCTCAGGGGGATCGAGCAGTACGTC.

This clonotype appeared many times. V is TRBV10-3 and J is TRBJ1-1; D not resolved. With 4 bases removed from V and 2 bases from J, the gap between germline ends came to 11 bases. This CDR3 contains 14 residues. The V gene's germline CDR1 is ENHRY and CDR2 SYGVKD. In nucleotides, the CDR3 is TGTGCCATCAGTGCCTCCAACCAAAACACTGAAGCTTTCTTT. The encoded protein is CAISASNQNTEAFF.

This clonotype has a count of ten or more. The rearrangement links TRBV10-2 to TRBJ2-7; a weak D match, TRBD1 (6 bases). With 6 bases removed from V and 4 bases from J, the gap between germline ends came to 13 bases. The CDR3 totals 13 residues. CDR1 is WSHSY and CDR2 is SAAADI in the germline V gene. The CDR3: CASSRTETYEQYV. In DNA, the CDR3 is TGCGCCAGCAGCCGGACAGAGACGTACGAGCAGTACGTC.

This clonotype has only a few counts. J is TRBJ2-7 and V is TRBV2, with D perhaps matching TRBD2 (7 bases). Germline V gene data show CDR1 as SNHLY and CDR2 as FYNNEI. V was pared by 4 bases and J by 2 bases, with 12 bases between. The CDR3 loop spans 14 amino acids. The CDR3 nucleotides read TGTGCCAGCAGTGTGGGCGGGGGCCCCTACGAGCAGTACGTC. Its translation: CASSVGGGPYEQYV.

Comment on this clonotype: Possible read error: a much larger clone is one base away. CDR3 DNA: TGCAGTTGCCGACAGGGGAGCAATCAGCCCCGGCATTTT. Its translation: CSCRQGSNQPRHF. The chain combines TRBV20-1 with TRBJ1-5; 8 bases line up with TRBD1. CDR1 and CDR2 (germline): DFQATT, SNEGSKA (reference sequence). This CDR3 has 13 amino acids.